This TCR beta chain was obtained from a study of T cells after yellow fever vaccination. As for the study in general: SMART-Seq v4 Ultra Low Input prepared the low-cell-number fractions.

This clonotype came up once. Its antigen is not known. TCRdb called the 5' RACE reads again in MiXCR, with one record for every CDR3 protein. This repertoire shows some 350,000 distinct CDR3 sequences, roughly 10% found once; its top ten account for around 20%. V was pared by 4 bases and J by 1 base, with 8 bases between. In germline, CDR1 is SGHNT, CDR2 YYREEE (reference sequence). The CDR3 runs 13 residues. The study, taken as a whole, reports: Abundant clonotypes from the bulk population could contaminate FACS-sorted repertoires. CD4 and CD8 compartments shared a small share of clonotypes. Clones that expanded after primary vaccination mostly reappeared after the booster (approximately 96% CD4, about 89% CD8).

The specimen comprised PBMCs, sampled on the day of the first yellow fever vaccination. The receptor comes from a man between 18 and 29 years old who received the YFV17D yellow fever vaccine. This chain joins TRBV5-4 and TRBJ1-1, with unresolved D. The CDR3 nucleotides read TGTGCCAGCAGCAAGGAGGGGAACACTGAAGCTTTCTTT. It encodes CASSKEGNTEAFF. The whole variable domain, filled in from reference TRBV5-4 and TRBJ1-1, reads ETGVTQSPTHLIKTRGQQVTLRCSSQSGHNTVSWYQQALGQGPQFIFQYYREEENGRGNFPPRFSGLQFPNYSSELNVNALELDDSALYLCASSKEGNTEAFFGQGTRLTVV.